A selection of T cell receptor beta chains follows, all from one sample in a study of blood T cells in healthy people across ages. TCRdb fed the 5' RACE reads into MiXCR, producing one record per CDR3 protein. The sample holds over 600,000 distinct CDR3 sequences, around 21% seen once. Sample: blood. These receptors came from a man between 65 and 79 years old in good health. Each CDR3 is given with its conserved first and last residue. The D gene is left open where the match is weak. Clone size is given for some rows only: seen once, a few or many times, or a class if the clone is expanded.

clone size	D gene	V gene	J gene	CDR3 DNA	CDR3 protein
NA	TRBD2	TRBV7-2	TRBJ2-2	TGTGCCAGCAGCTTAACCTATCCTAGCGGGAGACGGTACACCGGGGAGCTGTTTTTT	CASSLTYPSGRRYTGELFF
NA	TRBD2	TRBV18	TRBJ2-1	TGTGCCAGCTCACCTCGGACTAGCGGCCTTAACAATGAGCAGTTCTTC	CASSPRTSGLNNEQFF
few	TRBD2	TRBV20-1	TRBJ2-7	TGCAGTGCTTCAAAGCGGGAGTCCTACGAGCAGTACTTC	CSASKRESYEQYF
NA	TRBD1	TRBV10-3	TRBJ2-7	TGTGCCATCAGTGAGGGGGCAGGGGGCCCCTACGAGCAGTACTTC	CAISEGAGGPYEQYF
many	NA	TRBV28	TRBJ2-7	TGTGCCAGCAGTAAATATAACGGCTACGAGCAGTACTTC	CASSKYNGYEQYF
NA	NA	TRBV7-2	TRBJ2-1	TGTGCCAGCAGCTTATTTGGAGATGGTTTGGGGAATGAGCAGTTCTTC	CASSLFGDGLGNEQFF
NA	NA	TRBV12-3/TRBV12-4	TRBJ1-5	TGTGCCAGCAGTGGGGCCACTGGCAATCAGCCCCAGCATTTT	CASSGATGNQPQHF
once	NA	TRBV3-1	TRBJ2-5	TGTGCCAGCAGCCAAGGATTGCGGGGTTCAGAAGAGACCCAGTACTTC	CASSQGLRGSEETQYF
NA	TRBD2	TRBV20-1	TRBJ2-1	TGCAGTGCTAGTTCCGGGAGGTCCGACAATGAGCAGTTCTTC	CSASSGRSDNEQFF
few	NA	TRBV20-1	TRBJ2-3	TGCAGTGCTAGAGGATCTCGGAAGAACACAGATACGCAGTATTTT	CSARGSRKNTDTQYF
NA	NA	TRBV10-3	TRBJ1-1	TGTGCCATCAGTGAGCCTTCCACAAGGGGAAACGGTGAAGCTTTCTTT	CAISEPSTRGNGEAFF
NA	TRBD1	TRBV28	TRBJ1-5	TGTGCCAGCACTCGAGCGCGCCGGACAGGGAATAGGGTTGGCAATCAGCCCCAGCATTTT	CASTRARRTGNRVGNQPQHF
few	TRBD2	TRBV27	TRBJ2-5	TGTGCCAGCAGTACCCTAGCGGGAGCCCAAGAGACCCAGTACTTC	CASSTLAGAQETQYF
few	NA	TRBV5-1	TRBJ1-2	TGCGCCAGCAGCTCCGGGAGGGGGGAAGGTGGCTACACCTTC	CASSSGRGEGGYTF
NA	NA	TRBV29-1	TRBJ1-4	TGCAGCGTTGAGGCAGCTAATGAAAAACTGTTTTTT	CSVEAANEKLFF
few	NA	TRBV5-1	TRBJ2-7	TGCGCCAGCAGCGCTTACCGGGACACCTTGGACGAGCAGTACTTC	CASSAYRDTLDEQYF
few	NA	TRBV29-1	TRBJ2-5	TGCAGCGCTGGGTTAGCCGGGAGAGGGACCCAGTACTTC	CSAGLAGRGTQYF
few	TRBD1	TRBV29-1	TRBJ2-3	TGCAGCGTTCGCCAGGGGGCTGAGGTAATAGATACGCAGTATTTT	CSVRQGAEVIDTQYF
few	NA	TRBV28	TRBJ2-1	TGTGCCAGCAAGAACTCCTACAATGAGCAGTTCTTC	CASKNSYNEQFF
NA	TRBD1	TRBV11-2	TRBJ2-5	TGTGCCAGCAGCATAGGGACCCCGGGACAGCAAAAAGAGACCCAGTACTTC	CASSIGTPGQQKETQYF
NA	TRBD1	TRBV20-1	TRBJ2-1	TGCAGTGCTAGAGATCTACAGGGGAGCTCCTACAATGAGCAGTTCTTC	CSARDLQGSSYNEQFF
few	NA	TRBV28	TRBJ2-6	TGTGCCAGCAGTGGACATGGGTCTGGGGCCAACGTCCTGACTTTC	CASSGHGSGANVLTF
NA	TRBD1	TRBV20-1	TRBJ2-1	TGCAGTGCTTTAACAGGGGGATCTTACAATGAGCAGTTCTTC	CSALTGGSYNEQFF
NA	NA	TRBV5-1	TRBJ2-7	TGCGCCAGCAGTCTTGGCGGTACTACGGGAGAGCAGTACTTC	CASSLGGTTGEQYF
NA	NA	TRBV6-5	TRBJ1-4	TGTGCCACCAAGGACAGCGGGTCTGTGGTTGAAAAACTGTTTTTT	CATKDSGSVVEKLFF
many	NA	TRBV5-1	TRBJ2-1	TGCGCCAGCAGCGCCTCGGGCTTAAACTCCTACAATGAGCAGTTCTTC	CASSASGLNSYNEQFF
NA	TRBD2	TRBV20-1	TRBJ2-1	TGCAGTGCCCCAAGCGGGAGTGCTACCTACAATGAGCAGTTCTTC	CSAPSGSATYNEQFF
NA	NA	TRBV7-9	TRBJ2-7	TGTGCCACCAGCGCAGGGTACGAGCAGTACTTC	CATSAGYEQYF